This T cell receptor beta chain came from a study of T-cell memory formation after mild COVID-19. The wider study: Largely, TCR clusters stayed within a single donor. Study-wide points: SARS-CoV-2 specificity of second-wave clones peaking day 37 was unconfirmed.

TCRdb re-analysed the 5' RACE reads in MiXCR, keeping a single row per CDR3 protein. The sample records 280,000 or so distinct CDR3 sequences, 8% to 9% being singletons. This clonotype was seen repeatedly, ten times or more. Its matching antigen is unknown. Unmatched junction bases numbered 18, after V lost 4 bases and J lost 11 bases. The CDR3 has 17 residues. In germline, CDR1 is SEHNR, CDR2 FQNEAQ (reference sequence). The sequence came from a man younger than 35 who had mild COVID-19 (a few samples of this study predate the infection). Cell type and time point are not known. The chain combines TRBV7-9 with TRBJ1-1; 11 bases match TRBD1. Sequencing was done on a sample of PBMCs or a T cell subset sorted from them (not recorded which). The CDR3 loop reads CASSSAIPGQGDDRAFF. In DNA, the CDR3 is TGTGCCAGCAGCTCTGCTATTCCGGGACAGGGGGACGATCGGGCTTTCTTT.